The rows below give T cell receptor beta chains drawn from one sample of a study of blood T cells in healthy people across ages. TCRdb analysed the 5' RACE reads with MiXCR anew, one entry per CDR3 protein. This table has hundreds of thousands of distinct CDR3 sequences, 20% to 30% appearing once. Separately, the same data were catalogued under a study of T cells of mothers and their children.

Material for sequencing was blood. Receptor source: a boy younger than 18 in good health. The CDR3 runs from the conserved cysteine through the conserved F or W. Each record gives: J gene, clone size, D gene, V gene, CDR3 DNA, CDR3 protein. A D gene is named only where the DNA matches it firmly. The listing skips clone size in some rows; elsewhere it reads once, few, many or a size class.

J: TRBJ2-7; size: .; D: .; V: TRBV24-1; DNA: TGTGCCACCAGTGATCCAACCTCAGGGAACTCCTACGAGCAGTACTTC; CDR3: CATSDPTSGNSYEQYF
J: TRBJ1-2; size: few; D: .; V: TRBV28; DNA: TGTGCCAGCAGCCTTTCTCCGCCGATGGGCTACACCTTC; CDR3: CASSLSPPMGYTF
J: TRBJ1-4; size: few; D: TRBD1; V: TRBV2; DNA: TGTGCCAGCAGGCCGGGACAGGTTAATGAAAAACTGTTTTTT; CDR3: CASRPGQVNEKLFF
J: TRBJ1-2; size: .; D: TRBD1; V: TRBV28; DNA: TGTGCCAGCAGTTTATGGGGGGCTACAGGGGTGCTCCTCTATGGCTACACCTTC; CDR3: CASSLWGATGVLLYGYTF
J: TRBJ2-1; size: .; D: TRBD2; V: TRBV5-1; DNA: TGCGCCAGCAGCTTGGGATCCCCAGCGGGGGCCACCAGCTCCTACAATGAGCAGTTCTTC; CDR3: CASSLGSPAGATSSYNEQFF
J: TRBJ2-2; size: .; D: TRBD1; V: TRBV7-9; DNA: TGTGCCAGCAGTCCTATTGGGACAGGGGGCCGTGGAGGCACCGGGGAGCTGTTTTTT; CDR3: CASSPIGTGGRGGTGELFF
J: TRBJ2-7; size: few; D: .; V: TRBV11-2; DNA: TGTGCCAGCAGCCCCCCGGCCGGGACCTACGAGCAGTACTTC; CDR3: CASSPPAGTYEQYF
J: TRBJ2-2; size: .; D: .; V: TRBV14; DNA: TGTGCCAGCAGCCAAGCTGTCATAACCGGGGAGCTGTTTTTT; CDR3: CASSQAVITGELFF
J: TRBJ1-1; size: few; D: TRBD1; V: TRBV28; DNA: TGTGCCAGCAGTCAAATTACGACAGGGATGGAAGCTTTCTTT; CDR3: CASSQITTGMEAFF
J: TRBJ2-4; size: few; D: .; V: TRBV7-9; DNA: TGTGCCAGCAGCTTAGCCAGAGCCAAAAACATTCAGTACTTC; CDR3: CASSLARAKNIQYF
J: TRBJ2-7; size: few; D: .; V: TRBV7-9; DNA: TGTGCCAGCAACCGGTGGGGGGAGCAGTACTTC; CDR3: CASNRWGEQYF
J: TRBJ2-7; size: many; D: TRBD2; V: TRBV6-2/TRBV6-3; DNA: TGTGCCAGCAGTTACTCGACTAGCGCCTACGAGCAGTACTTC; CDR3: CASSYSTSAYEQYF
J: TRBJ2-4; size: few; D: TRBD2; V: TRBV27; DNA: TGTGCCAGCAGTTTAACTAGCGGGAGTCGGGGCGCCAAAAACATTCAGTACTTC; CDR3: CASSLTSGSRGAKNIQYF
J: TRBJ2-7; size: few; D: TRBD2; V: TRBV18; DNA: TGTGCCAGCTCACCACGGGCTAGCGGGTACGAGCAGTACTTC; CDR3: CASSPRASGYEQYF
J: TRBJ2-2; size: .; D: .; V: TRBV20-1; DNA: TGCAGTGTGGACTCAACTGGCACCGGGGAGCTGTTTTTT; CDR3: CSVDSTGTGELFF
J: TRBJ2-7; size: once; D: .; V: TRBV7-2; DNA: TGTGCCAGCAGCCTGGGATTCCCCTACGAGCAGTACTTC; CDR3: CASSLGFPYEQYF
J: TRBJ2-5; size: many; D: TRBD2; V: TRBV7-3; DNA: TGTGCCAGCAGCCCGACTGGTGCGGGGGGAGAGACCCAGTACTTC; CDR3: CASSPTGAGGETQYF
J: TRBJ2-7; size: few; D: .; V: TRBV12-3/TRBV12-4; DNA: TGTGCCAGCAGTCTAAGGGGAACAGGGCCCGAGCAGTACTTC; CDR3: CASSLRGTGPEQYF
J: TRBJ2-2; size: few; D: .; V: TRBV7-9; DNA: TGTGCCAGCAGCGCAGAGGGGTATGGGACCGGGGAGCTGTTTTTT; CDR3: CASSAEGYGTGELFF
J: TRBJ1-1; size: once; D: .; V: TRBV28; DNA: TGTGCCAGCAGTTTAGTCACAGGCCCCACTGAAGCTTTCTTT; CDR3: CASSLVTGPTEAFF
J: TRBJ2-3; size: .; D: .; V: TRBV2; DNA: TGTGCCAGCAGTGACGTTGCGGGGCGGAGCACAGATACGCAGTATTTT; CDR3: CASSDVAGRSTDTQYF
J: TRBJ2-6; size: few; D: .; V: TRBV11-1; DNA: TGTGCCAGCAGGGTGGCCACAGGGCCTGGGGCCAACGTCCTGACTTTC; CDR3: CASRVATGPGANVLTF
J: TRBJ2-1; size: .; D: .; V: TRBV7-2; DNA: TGTGCCAGCAGCTACGGGTCAGTTGATGGCAATGAGCAGTTCTTC; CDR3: CASSYGSVDGNEQFF
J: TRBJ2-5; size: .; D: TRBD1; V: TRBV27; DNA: TGTGCCAGCAGGGCAACTCAGGGGGCGATTAGGGAGACCCAGTACTTC; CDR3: CASRATQGAIRETQYF
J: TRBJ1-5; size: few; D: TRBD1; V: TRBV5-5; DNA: TGTGCCAGCAGCTTTATCCCACAGGGGGCGCTGGAAATTGAGCATTTT; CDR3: CASSFIPQGALEIEHF
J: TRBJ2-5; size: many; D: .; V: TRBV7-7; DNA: TGTGCTAGCAGCCCGATCGAAGTCGGGGAGACCCAGTACTTC; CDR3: CASSPIEVGETQYF
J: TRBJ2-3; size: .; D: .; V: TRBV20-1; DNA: TGCAGTGCCCCGGGAGACCTAGATACGCAGTATTTT; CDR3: CSAPGDLDTQYF